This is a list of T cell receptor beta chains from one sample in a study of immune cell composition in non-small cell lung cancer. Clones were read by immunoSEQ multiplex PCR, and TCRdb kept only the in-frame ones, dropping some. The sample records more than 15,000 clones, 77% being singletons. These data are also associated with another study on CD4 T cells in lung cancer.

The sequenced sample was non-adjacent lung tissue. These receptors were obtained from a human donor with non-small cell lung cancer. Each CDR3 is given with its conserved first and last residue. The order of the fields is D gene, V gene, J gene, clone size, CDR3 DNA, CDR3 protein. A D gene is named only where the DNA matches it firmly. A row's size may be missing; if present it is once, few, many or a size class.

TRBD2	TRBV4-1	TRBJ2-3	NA	TGCGCCAGCAGCCAAATAGGACTAGCGGGGGGGCCAAGGAGCACAGATACGCAGTATTTT	CASSQIGLAGGPRSTDTQYF
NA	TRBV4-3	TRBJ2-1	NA	TGCGCCAGCAGCCATGCGACCGACAATGAGCAGTTCTTC	CASSHATDNEQFF
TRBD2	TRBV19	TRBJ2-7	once	TGTGCCAGTAGTCCAAAGGGACTAGCGGATCGTTACGAGCAGTACTTC	CASSPKGLADRYEQYF
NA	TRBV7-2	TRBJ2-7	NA	TGTGCCAGCAGCTTTGCCAGATATGACGAGCAGTACTTC	CASSFARYDEQYF
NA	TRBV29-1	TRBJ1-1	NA	TGCAGCGTCGTCCAGGGTAATAGAAACACTGAAGCTTTCTTT	CSVVQGNRNTEAFF
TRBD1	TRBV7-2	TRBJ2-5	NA	TGTGCCAGCAGCTCTCATCAGGGGGCCGGAGAGACCCAGTACTTC	CASSSHQGAGETQYF
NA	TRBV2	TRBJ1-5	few	TGTGCCAGCAGTGAACGTATGGTCAAGCAGCCCCAGCATTTT	CASSERMVKQPQHF
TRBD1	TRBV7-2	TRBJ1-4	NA	TGTGCCGCGAAGGGGACAGTTAATGAAAAACTGTTTTTT	CAAKGTVNEKLFF
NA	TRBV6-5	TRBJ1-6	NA	TGTGCCAGCAGTTGGGGTGGTTCACCCCTCCACTTT	CASSWGGSPLHF
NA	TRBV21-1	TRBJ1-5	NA	TGTGCCAGCAGCAACTCCCACAGGGGACGAAATCAGCCCCAGCATTTT	CASSNSHRGRNQPQHF
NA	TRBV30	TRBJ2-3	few	TGTGCCTGGAGTCAGACCGGGCAGACGACGCAGTATTTT	CAWSQTGQTTQYF
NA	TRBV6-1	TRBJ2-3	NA	TGTGCCAGCAGTGAGACAGGGAGGGCGGATACGCAGTATTTT	CASSETGRADTQYF
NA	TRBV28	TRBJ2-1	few	TGTGCCAGCAGTTTAACCCAGGGCGCCTACAATGAGCAGTTCTTC	CASSLTQGAYNEQFF
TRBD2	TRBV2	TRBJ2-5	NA	TGTGCCAGCAGTGTGCGGGGGGCAGCGCAAGAGACCCAGTACTTC	CASSVRGAAQETQYF
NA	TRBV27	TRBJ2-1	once	TGTGCCAGCAGTTTACGGAGGGGCAATGAGCAGTTCTTC	CASSLRRGNEQFF
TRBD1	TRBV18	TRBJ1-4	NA	TGTGCCAGCTCACCAGACAGGGGGAATGAAAAACTGTTTTTT	CASSPDRGNEKLFF
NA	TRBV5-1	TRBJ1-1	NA	TGCGCCAGCAGTTATTCGGCCGGGACTTCACGAGCTTTCTTT	CASSYSAGTSRAFF
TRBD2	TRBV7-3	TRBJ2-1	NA	TGTGCCAGCAGCTTAACGACCGCCGGGACTAGCGGGAACAATGAGCAGTTCTTC	CASSLTTAGTSGNNEQFF
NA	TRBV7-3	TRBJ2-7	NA	TGTGCCAGCAGCTTACGGACCGGGTCAGACTCATACGAGCAGTACTTC	CASSLRTGSDSYEQYF
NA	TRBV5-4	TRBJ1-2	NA	TGTGCCAGCAGCTTCGGCTATGGCTACACCTTC	CASSFGYGYTF
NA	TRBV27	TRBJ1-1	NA	TGTGCCAGCATGAAAGGGTCTGAAGCTTTCTTT	CASMKGSEAFF
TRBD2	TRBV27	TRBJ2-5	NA	TGTGCCAGCCGCCGGGAGGGGGAGACCCAGTACTTC	CASRREGETQYF
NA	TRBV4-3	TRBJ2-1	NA	TGCGCCAGCAGCCAAGATCCCCTGATAGGAGACAATGAGCAGTTCTTC	CASSQDPLIGDNEQFF
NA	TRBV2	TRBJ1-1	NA	TGTGCCAGCATGCGCACAGGGTTAGAGACTGAAGCTTTCTTT	CASMRTGLETEAFF
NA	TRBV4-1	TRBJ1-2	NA	TGCGCCAGCAGCCAAGATGGGGGGTTCTATGGCTACACCTTC	CASSQDGGFYGYTF
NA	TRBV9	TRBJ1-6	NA	TGTGCCAGCAGCGTAGGGGGGTTACCCCTCCACTTT	CASSVGGLPLHF
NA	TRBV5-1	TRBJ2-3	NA	TGCGCCAGCAGCTTGGCGGGGGCCCTCACAGATACGCAGTATTTT	CASSLAGALTDTQYF
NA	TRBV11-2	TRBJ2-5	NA	TGTGCCAGCAGCTCAGGAATTTGGGACCGCCGGAGGCCAGAGACCCAGTACTTC	CASSSGIWDRRRPETQYF
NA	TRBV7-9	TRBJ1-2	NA	TGTGCCAGCAGCGTTACAGTCCTCTATGGCTACACCTTC	CASSVTVLYGYTF
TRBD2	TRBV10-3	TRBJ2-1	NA	TGTGCCATCAGTGTTCCACCTTTTAGGACTAGCGGGGGGGTTAGCTCCTACAATGAGCAGTTCTTC	CAISVPPFRTSGGVSSYNEQFF
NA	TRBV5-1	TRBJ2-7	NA	TGCGCCAGCAGACTCGGAGGGAGCGCCTACGAGCAGTACTTC	CASRLGGSAYEQYF
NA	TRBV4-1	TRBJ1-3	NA	TGCGCCAGCAGCCGCTCCGAGGGGCAGTCTGGAAACACCATATATTTT	CASSRSEGQSGNTIYF
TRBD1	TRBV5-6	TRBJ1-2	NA	TGTGCCAGCAGCCCTACCAGACAGGGAGAATATGGCTACACCTTC	CASSPTRQGEYGYTF
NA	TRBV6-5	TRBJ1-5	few	TGTGCCAGCAGTGCAACCGAAACAGGGTACCAGCATTTT	CASSATETGYQHF
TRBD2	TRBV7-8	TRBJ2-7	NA	TGTGCCAGCAGCTTAGCGGTGAGACTAGCGGGGGGGAACTACGAGCAGTACTTC	CASSLAVRLAGGNYEQYF
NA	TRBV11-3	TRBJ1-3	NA	TGTGCCAGCAGCTTAGAACCTGGAAACACCATATATTTT	CASSLEPGNTIYF
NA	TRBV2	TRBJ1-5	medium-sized	TGTGCCAGCAGTGAGCCCAATCAGCCCCAGCATTTT	CASSEPNQPQHF
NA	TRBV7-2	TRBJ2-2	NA	TGTGCCAGCAGCTTAGGTCTAAACACCGGGGAGCTGTTTTTT	CASSLGLNTGELFF
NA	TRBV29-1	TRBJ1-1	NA	TGCAGCGTCGTCTCGGCCTCTAGGGGTGAAGCTTTCTTT	CSVVSASRGEAFF
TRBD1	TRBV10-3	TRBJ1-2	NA	TGTGCCATCAGTGAGATTGAACAGGGGGCACTTTGGTCCACCTTC	CAISEIEQGALWSTF
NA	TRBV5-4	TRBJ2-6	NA	TGTGCCAGCAGCTTGGCGTCGATACGAGGAGCTGGGGCCAACGTCCTGACTTTC	CASSLASIRGAGANVLTF
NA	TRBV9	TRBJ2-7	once	TGTGCCAGCAGCGTAGAGGGTCTGGCGACCAGCTCCTACGAGCAGTACTTC	CASSVEGLATSSYEQYF
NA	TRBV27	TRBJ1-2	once	TGTGCCAGCAGTCCATACGGGGGTTCCTATGGCTACACCTTC	CASSPYGGSYGYTF
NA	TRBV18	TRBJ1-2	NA	TGTGCCAGCTCACCTGGAGGGGATGTTGGCTACACCTTC	CASSPGGDVGYTF
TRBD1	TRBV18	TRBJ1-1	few	TGTGCCAGCTCCCGGACAGGGGGCGACACTGAAGCTTTCTTT	CASSRTGGDTEAFF
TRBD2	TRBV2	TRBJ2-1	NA	TGTGCCAGCCATCCGATAAGCGGGGGTACTAACTACAATGAGCAGTTCTTC	CASHPISGGTNYNEQFF
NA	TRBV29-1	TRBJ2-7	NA	TGCAGCGCAATTAGCGGAGGCTACGAGCAGTACTTC	CSAISGGYEQYF
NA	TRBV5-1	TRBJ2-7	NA	TGCGCCAGCAGCATAGCGCCGGGACTCCAAAACTCCCACGAGCAGTACTTC	CASSIAPGLQNSHEQYF
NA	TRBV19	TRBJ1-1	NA	TGTGCCAGTAGTCCCGACGGACAGCGAGGAACTGAAGCTTTCTTT	CASSPDGQRGTEAFF
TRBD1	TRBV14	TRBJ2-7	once	TGTGCCAGCAGCCAAGGGGGACAGGGTTTCTCGCAGTACTTC	CASSQGGQGFSQYF
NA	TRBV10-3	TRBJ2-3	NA	TGTGCCATCAGAGGGACACCCACAGATACGCAGTATTTT	CAIRGTPTDTQYF
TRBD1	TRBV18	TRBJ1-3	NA	TGTGCCAGCTCACCGGGCAGGGGGACTGGAAACACCATATATTTT	CASSPGRGTGNTIYF
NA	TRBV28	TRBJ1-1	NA	TGTGCCAGCACCTCCCCACCGGGCAGACAGAACACTGAAGCTTTCTTT	CASTSPPGRQNTEAFF
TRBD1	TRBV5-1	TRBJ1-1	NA	TGCGCCAGCAGCTTGCTTGGACAGGTCAACACTGAAGCTTTCTTT	CASSLLGQVNTEAFF
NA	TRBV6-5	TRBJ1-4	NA	TGTGCCAGCAGCCGTGGACCCAGTTATGAAAAACTGTTTTTT	CASSRGPSYEKLFF
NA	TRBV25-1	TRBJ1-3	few	TGTGCCAGCAGGCCTGAGGGCTCTGGAAACACCATATATTTT	CASRPEGSGNTIYF
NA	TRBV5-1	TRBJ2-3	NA	TGCGCCAGCAGCCCTGGCCCCCATAGTCCAGATACGCAGTATTTT	CASSPGPHSPDTQYF
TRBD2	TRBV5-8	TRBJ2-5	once	TGTGCCAGCAGCGCCGGACTAGCGGGGGTCCAAGAGACCCAGTACTTC	CASSAGLAGVQETQYF
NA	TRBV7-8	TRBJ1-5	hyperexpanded	TGTGCCAGCAGCTTACCGAGGGAGCGTCAGCCCCAGCATTTT	CASSLPRERQPQHF